The present entry profiles one TCR beta chain with its context. The sample is drawn from a study of T cells expressing NK-cell markers. With the 5' RACE reads reprocessed, TCRdb shows one record per CDR3 protein and no DNA. Across about 550,000 distinct CDR3 sequences, the top ten clones capture 3.5% to 4.5% of the sample. The CDR3 runs to 12 residues. Germline V gene data show CDR1 as SGHVS and CDR2 as FQNEAQ. The source of this sequence is a man aged 18-30 years in good health. Sequenced sample: blood T cells: a sorted CD56 or NKG2C T cell subset, CD4+ or CD8+ T cells, or bulk PBMC T cells (not recorded which). The rearrangement uses TRBV7-8 and TRBJ2-1. The CDR3 is CASSLAPAEQFF.